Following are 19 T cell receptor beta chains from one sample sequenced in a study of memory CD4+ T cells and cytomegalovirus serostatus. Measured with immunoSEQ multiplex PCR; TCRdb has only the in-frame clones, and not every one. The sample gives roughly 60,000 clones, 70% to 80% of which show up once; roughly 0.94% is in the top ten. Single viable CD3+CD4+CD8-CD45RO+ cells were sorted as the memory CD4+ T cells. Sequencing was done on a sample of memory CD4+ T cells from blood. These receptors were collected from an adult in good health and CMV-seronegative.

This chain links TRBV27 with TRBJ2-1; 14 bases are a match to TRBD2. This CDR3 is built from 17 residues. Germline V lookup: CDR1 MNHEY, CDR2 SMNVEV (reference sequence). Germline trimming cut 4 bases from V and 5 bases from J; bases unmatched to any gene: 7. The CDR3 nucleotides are TGTGCCAGCAGTTCCCGCAGACTAGCGGGAGGGGACAATGAGCAGTTCTTC. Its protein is CASSSRRLAGGDNEQFF.

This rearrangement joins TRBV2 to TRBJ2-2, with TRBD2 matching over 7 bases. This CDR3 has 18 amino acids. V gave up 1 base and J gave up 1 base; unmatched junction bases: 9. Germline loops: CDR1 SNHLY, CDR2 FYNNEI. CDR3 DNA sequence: TGTGCCAGCAGTGAAGTGCGTGGGAGGGCACAGAACACCGGGGAGCTGTTTTTT. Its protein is CASSEVRGRAQNTGELFF.

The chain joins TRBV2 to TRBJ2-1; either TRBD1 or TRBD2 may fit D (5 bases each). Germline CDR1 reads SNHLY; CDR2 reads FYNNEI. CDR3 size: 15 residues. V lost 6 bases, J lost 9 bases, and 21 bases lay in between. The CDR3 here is CASRLGDGGVGEQFF. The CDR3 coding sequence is TGTGCCAGCAGGCTTGGGGACGGCGGAGTCGGTGAGCAGTTCTTC.

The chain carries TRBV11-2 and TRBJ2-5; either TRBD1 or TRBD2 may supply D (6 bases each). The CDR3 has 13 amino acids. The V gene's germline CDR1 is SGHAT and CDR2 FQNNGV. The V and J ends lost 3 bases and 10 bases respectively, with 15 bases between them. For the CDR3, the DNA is TGTGCCAGCAGCTTTGCAGGTGGGGGGCGCCAGTACTTC. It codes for CASSFAGGGRQYF. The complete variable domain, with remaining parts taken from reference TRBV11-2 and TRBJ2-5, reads EAGVAQSPRYKIIEKRQSVAFWCNPISGHATLYWYQQILGQGPKLLIQFQNNGVVDDSQLPKDRFSAERLKGVDSTLKIQPAKLEDSAVYLCASSFAGGGRQYFGPGTRLLVL.

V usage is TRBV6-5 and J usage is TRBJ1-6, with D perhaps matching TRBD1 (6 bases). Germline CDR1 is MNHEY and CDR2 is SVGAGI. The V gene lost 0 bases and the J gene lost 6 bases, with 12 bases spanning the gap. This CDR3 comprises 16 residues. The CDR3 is CASSYSGRGINSPLHF. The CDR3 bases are TGTGCCAGCAGTTACTCAGGCAGGGGTATTAATTCACCCCTCCACTTT.

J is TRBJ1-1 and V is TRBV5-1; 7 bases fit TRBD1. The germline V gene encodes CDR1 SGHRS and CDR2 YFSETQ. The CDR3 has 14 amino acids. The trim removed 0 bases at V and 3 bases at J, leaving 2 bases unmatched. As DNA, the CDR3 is TGCGCCAGCAGCTTGGAGGGACAGTACACTGAAGCTTTCTTT. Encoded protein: CASSLEGQYTEAFF. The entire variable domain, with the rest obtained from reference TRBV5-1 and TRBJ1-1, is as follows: KAGVTQTPRYLIKTRGQQVTLSCSPISGHRSVSWYQQTPGQGLQFLFEYFSETQRNKGNFPGRFSGRQFSNSRSEMNVSTLELGDSALYLCASSLEGQYTEAFFGQGTRLTVV.

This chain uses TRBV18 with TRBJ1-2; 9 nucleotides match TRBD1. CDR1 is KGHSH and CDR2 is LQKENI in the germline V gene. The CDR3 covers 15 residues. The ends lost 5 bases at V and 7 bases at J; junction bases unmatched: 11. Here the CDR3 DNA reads TGTGCCAGCTCAGCTTCCGGGACAGGGAAGAGTGGCTACACCTTC. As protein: CASSASGTGKSGYTF.

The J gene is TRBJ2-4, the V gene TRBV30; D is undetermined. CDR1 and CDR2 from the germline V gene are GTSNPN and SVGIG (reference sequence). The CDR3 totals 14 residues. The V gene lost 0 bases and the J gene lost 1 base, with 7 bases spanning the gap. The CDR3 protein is CAWSVVGAKNIQYF. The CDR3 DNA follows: TGTGCCTGGAGTGTAGTGGGGGCCAAAAACATTCAGTACTTC. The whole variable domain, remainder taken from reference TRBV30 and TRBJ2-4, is SQTIHQWPATLVQPVGSPLSLECTVEGTSNPNLYWYRQAAGRGLQLLFYSVGIGQISSEVPQNLSASRPQDRQFILSSKKLLLSDSGFYLCAWSVVGAKNIQYFGAGTRLSVL.

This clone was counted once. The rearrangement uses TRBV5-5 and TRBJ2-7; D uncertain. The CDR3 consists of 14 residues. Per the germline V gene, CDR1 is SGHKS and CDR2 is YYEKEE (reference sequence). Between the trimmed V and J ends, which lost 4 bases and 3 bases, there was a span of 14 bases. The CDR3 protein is CASSRTQMVYEQYF. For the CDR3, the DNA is TGTGCCAGCAGCCGGACGCAGATGGTCTACGAGCAGTACTTC. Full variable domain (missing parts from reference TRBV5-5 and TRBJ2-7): DAGVTQSPTHLIKTRGQQVTLRCSPISGHKSVSWYQQVLGQGPQFIFQYYEKEERGRGNFPDRFSARQFPNYSSELNVNALLLGDSALYLCASSRTQMVYEQYFGPGTRLTVT.

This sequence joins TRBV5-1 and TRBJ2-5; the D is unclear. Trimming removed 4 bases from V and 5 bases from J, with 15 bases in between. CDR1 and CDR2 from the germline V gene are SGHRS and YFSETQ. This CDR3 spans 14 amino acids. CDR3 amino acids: CASSSSGSVETQYF. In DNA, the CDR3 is TGCGCCAGCAGCAGCAGTGGCTCGGTGGAGACCCAGTACTTC.

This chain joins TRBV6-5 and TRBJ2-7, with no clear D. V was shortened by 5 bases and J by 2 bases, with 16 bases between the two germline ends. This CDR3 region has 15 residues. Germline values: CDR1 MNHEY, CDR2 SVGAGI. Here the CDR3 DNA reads TGTGCCAGCAGTAAATCCCCAACGGCGGCCTACGAGCAGTACTTC. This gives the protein CASSKSPTAAYEQYF.

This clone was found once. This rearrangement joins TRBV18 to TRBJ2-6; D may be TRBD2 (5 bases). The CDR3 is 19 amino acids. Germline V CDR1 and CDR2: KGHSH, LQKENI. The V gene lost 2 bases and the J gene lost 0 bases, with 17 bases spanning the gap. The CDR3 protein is CASSPRAAVGDSGANVLTF. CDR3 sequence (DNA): TGTGCCAGCTCACCAAGAGCGGCAGTCGGCGACTCTGGGGCCAACGTCCTGACTTTC.

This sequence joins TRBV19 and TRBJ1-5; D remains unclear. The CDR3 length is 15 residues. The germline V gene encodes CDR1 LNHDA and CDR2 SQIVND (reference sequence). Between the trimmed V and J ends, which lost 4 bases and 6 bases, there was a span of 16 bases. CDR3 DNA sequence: TGTGCCAGTAGTACCCCACGACGGGGTTTTCAGCCCCAGCATTTT. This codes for CASSTPRRGFQPQHF.

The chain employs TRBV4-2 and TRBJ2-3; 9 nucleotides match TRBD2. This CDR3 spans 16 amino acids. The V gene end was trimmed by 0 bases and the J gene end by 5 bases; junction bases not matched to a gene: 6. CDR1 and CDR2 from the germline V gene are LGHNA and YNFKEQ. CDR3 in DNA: TGTGCCAGCAGCCAAGATGGAGGCGGGGGGGAAGATACGCAGTATTTT. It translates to CASSQDGGGGEDTQYF.

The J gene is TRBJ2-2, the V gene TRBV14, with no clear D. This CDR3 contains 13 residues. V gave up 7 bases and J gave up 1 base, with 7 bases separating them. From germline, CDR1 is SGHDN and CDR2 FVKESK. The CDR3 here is CASNGLNTGELFF. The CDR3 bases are TGTGCCAGCAATGGGTTGAACACCGGGGAGCTGTTTTTT. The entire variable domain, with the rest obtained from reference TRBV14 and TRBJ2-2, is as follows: EAGVTQFPSHSVIEKGQTVTLRCDPISGHDNLYWYRRVMGKEIKFLLHFVKESKQDESGMPNNRFLAERTGGTYSTLKVQPAELEDSGVYFCASNGLNTGELFFGEGSRLTVL.

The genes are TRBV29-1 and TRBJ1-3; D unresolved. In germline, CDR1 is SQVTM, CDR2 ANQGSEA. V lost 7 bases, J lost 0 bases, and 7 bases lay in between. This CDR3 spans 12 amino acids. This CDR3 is CSAQSSGNTIYF. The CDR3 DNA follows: TGCAGCGCCCAGAGCTCTGGAAACACCATATATTTT.

This chain's CDR3 is CASSEFGDLNTGELFF. The DNA of the CDR3 is TGTGCCAGCAGTGAATTTGGAGACTTGAACACCGGGGAGCTGTTTTTT. The gene calls are TRBV25-1 and TRBJ2-2; no clear D gene. V was clipped by 1 base and J by 1 base, with 10 bases between them. CDR1 and CDR2 (germline): MGHDK, SYGVNS. CDR3 length: 16 amino acids. The full variable domain, with the rest looked up from reference TRBV25-1 and TRBJ2-2, is EADIYQTPRYLVIGTGKKITLECSQTMGHDKMYWYQQDPGMELHLIHYSYGVNSTEKGDLSSESTVSRIRTEHFPLTLESARPSHTSQYLCASSEFGDLNTGELFFGEGSRLTVL.

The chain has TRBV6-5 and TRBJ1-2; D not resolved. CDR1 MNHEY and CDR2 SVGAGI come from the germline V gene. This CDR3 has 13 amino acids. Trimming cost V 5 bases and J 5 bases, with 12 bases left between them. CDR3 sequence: CASSTDGPYGYTF. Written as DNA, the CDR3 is TGTGCCAGCAGTACAGACGGACCATATGGCTACACCTTC.

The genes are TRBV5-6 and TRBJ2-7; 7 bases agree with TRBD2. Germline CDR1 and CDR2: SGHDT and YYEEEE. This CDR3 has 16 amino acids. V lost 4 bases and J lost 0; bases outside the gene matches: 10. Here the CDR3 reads CASSMNGGGRSYEQYF. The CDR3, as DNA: TGTGCCAGCAGCATGAATGGCGGGGGTCGCTCCTACGAGCAGTACTTC.